Listed below are T cell receptor beta chains from one sample, sequenced in a study of blood T cells in healthy people across ages. TCRdb reprocessed the 5' RACE reads via MiXCR and lists one record per CDR3 protein. The sample includes 780,000 or so distinct CDR3 sequences, around 50% of them seen just once. Input material: blood. Receptor source: a man aged 35 to 55 in good health. The CDR3 runs from the conserved cysteine through the conserved F or W. D genes are given only for firm matches. Where a row states a size, it is once, few, many or the class of an expanded clone; other rows omit it.

NA	TRBV3-1	TRBJ1-1	NA	14	TGTGCCAGCAGCCAAGCGCGATCCGGCACTGAAGCTTTCTTT	CASSQARSGTEAFF
TRBD2	TRBV3-1	TRBJ2-5	NA	14	TGTGCCAGCAGCAGGACTAGCGGGATAGAGACCCAGTACTTC	CASSRTSGIETQYF
TRBD1	TRBV5-1	TRBJ2-7	NA	14	TGCGCCAGCAGCTTCAGGGGGCTATCCTACGAGCAGTACTTC	CASSFRGLSYEQYF
TRBD1	TRBV3-1	TRBJ1-4	NA	16	TGTGCCAGCAGCCAAGTCCGAGGGACAGGGGAAGAAAAACTGTTTTTT	CASSQVRGTGEEKLFF
NA	TRBV10-3	TRBJ2-5	NA	12	TGTGCCATCAGTGAGATCCAAGAGACCCAGTACTTC	CAISEIQETQYF
TRBD2	TRBV5-1	TRBJ2-5	NA	18	TGCGCCAGCAGCTTCGGACTAGCGGGGGCCCAACTACAAGAGACCCAGTACTTC	CASSFGLAGAQLQETQYF
NA	TRBV11-2	TRBJ2-1	few	13	TGTGCCAGCAGCTGGCGGCGGTTAGGTGAGCAGTTCTTC	CASSWRRLGEQFF
NA	TRBV29-1	TRBJ2-1	NA	15	TGCAGCGCCGAGGGGGCAGCGGGGTCCTACAATGAGCAGTTCTTC	CSAEGAAGSYNEQFF
TRBD1	TRBV5-5	TRBJ1-2	NA	15	TGTGCCAGCAGCTTAGGGACAGGGTTTAACTATGGCTACACCTTC	CASSLGTGFNYGYTF
TRBD1	TRBV30	TRBJ2-7	NA	13	TGTGCCTGGAGACCCGACAGGGGCTACGAGCAGTACTTC	CAWRPDRGYEQYF
TRBD2	TRBV20-1	TRBJ2-1	NA	19	TGCAGTGCTAGAAATTTGAAGGAGCGGGGGGGCCGATCCTACAATGAGCAGTTCTTC	CSARNLKERGGRSYNEQFF
TRBD2	TRBV7-3	TRBJ2-5	NA	15	TGTGCCAGCAGCCCTAGCGGGACCCGACAAGAGACCCAGTACTTC	CASSPSGTRQETQYF
TRBD2	TRBV6-6	TRBJ2-1	NA	15	TGTGCCAGCGCCCCGGTGCGGGAGGGCCGGAATGAGCAGTTCTTC	CASAPVREGRNEQFF
NA	TRBV9	TRBJ1-1	few	14	TGTGCCAGCAGCGTAGAGATAGCGGGAGATGAAGCTTTCTTT	CASSVEIAGDEAFF
TRBD2	TRBV5-6	TRBJ2-3	NA	14	TGTGCCAGCAACGCGCCCGGGGGGACAGATACGCAGTATTTT	CASNAPGGTDTQYF
TRBD1	TRBV5-1	TRBJ1-2	NA	14	TGCGCCAGCAGCTTCGGACAGGGGGCGGCCGGCTACACCTTC	CASSFGQGAAGYTF
NA	TRBV6-4	TRBJ1-2	NA	14	TGTGCCAGCACTCCCGGGGAGGAGAACTATGGCTACACCTTC	CASTPGEENYGYTF
TRBD1	TRBV5-1	TRBJ1-2	NA	13	TGCGCCAGCAGCAACTGGACAGGGGGTGGCTACACCTTC	CASSNWTGGGYTF
TRBD2	TRBV25-1	TRBJ2-1	NA	17	TGTGCCAGCAGTGTCTTTAGGCTAGCGGGAGGTCCCGATGAGCAGTTCTTC	CASSVFRLAGGPDEQFF